The source of this T cell receptor beta chain is a study of CD8 T cells in ankylosing spondylitis. With 2 bases removed from V and 6 bases from J, the gap between germline ends came to 12 bases. Germline V gene sequence: CDR1 DFQATT, CDR2 SNEGSKA (reference sequence). This CDR3 comprises 13 residues. About this clonotype: What it binds is not known.

TCRdb used MiXCR to reprocess the 5' RACE reads, holding one entry per CDR3 protein. The sample carries 300,000 to 350,000 distinct CDR3 sequences, roughly 15% recorded once. Study-level points and caveats: Characteristic, it appeared, of ankylosing spondylitis blood was a TCR beta motif of roughly eight highly homologous variants.

The source material was blood, either unsorted or a sorted T cell fraction (not recorded which). This clonotype was sampled from a male donor with ankylosing spondylitis or in good health (not recorded which). V usage is TRBV20-1 and J usage is TRBJ2-3; perhaps TRBD2 as D (6 bases). The CDR3 DNA sequence: TGCAGTGCTAGACAGGGAGGAACGGATACGCAGTATTTT. Protein sequence: CSARQGGTDTQYF.